The 27 T cell receptor beta chains below come from one sample, sequenced in a study of identical twins. TCRdb recomputed calls from the 5' RACE reads with MiXCR, one row per CDR3 protein. Here the sample spans 420,000 or so distinct CDR3 sequences, 15% to 20% being singletons. The sample taken for sequencing was naive T cells sorted from blood. These receptors all stem from a man aged 45-65 years in good health.

The chain uses TRBV9 and TRBJ1-1; possible D gene TRBD1, 6 bases. Trimming shortened V by 0 bases and J by 0 bases, and 9 bases separated the two germline ends. CDR3 length equals 15 residues. Looked up from germline, CDR1 is SGDLS and CDR2 is YYNGEE. DNA of the CDR3: TGTGCCAGCAGCGTAGGGCAGGGGATGAACACTGAAGCTTTCTTT. This sequence encodes CASSVGQGMNTEAFF.

The V gene is TRBV10-3, the J gene TRBJ1-1; the match to TRBD1 covers 8 bases. Germline CDR1 ENHRY, CDR2 SYGVKD. Trimming removed 8 bases from V and 2 bases from J; junction bases left unmatched: 7. The length of the CDR3 is 14 residues. CDR3 loop: CAIGTTGANTEAFF. Here the CDR3 DNA reads TGTGCCATCGGTACGACAGGGGCAAACACTGAAGCTTTCTTT.

The table lists this clonotype with a few counts. The V call is TRBV10-3, the J call TRBJ1-1, with D possibly TRBD1 on 5 matching bases. Deletions cut 0 bases from V and 3 bases from J, with 5 bases between. The length of the CDR3 is 13 residues. The germline gives CDR1 ENHRY, CDR2 SYGVKD. CDR3 DNA sequence: TGTGCCATCAGTGAGTCGGGGGACACTGAAGCTTTCTTT. This translates into CAISESGDTEAFF.

The CDR3, as DNA: TGCAGCGGAACTTTTGGGGCCAACGTCCTGACTTTC. It specifies CSGTFGANVLTF. This chain joins TRBV29-1 and TRBJ2-6; no definite D call. The germline V gene has CDR1 SQVTM and CDR2 ANQGSEA. This CDR3 region has 12 residues. V was cut by 7 bases and J by 3 bases, with 7 bases left in between.

In its sample, this clonotype was seen a few times. This chain joins TRBV9 and TRBJ2-3; tentatively, D is TRBD2 (6 bases). V lost 4 bases and J lost 3, with 18 bases in between. Germline values: CDR1 SGDLS, CDR2 YYNGEE. The CDR3 is made up of 16 amino acids. As DNA, the CDR3 is TGTGCCAGCAGCCTTTCCGGGTGGGGAGGTACAGATACGCAGTATTTT. Translated, it gives CASSLSGWGGTDTQYF.

This clonotype has just a few counts. Here the CDR3 reads CSAGKANEKLFF. DNA for the CDR3: TGCAGCGCTGGGAAGGCTAATGAAAAACTGTTTTTT. This chain connects TRBV29-1 to TRBJ1-4, with D hard to call. V was clipped by 7 bases and J by 3 bases, with 9 bases between them. Per the germline V gene, CDR1 is SQVTM and CDR2 is ANQGSEA. This CDR3 spans 12 amino acids.

The chain employs TRBV6-2 or TRBV6-3 and TRBJ2-4; D gene ambiguous. The germline V gene encodes CDR1 MNHEY and CDR2 SVGEGT. This CDR3 has 15 residues. V shed 4 bases and J shed 0 bases, with 10 bases lying between them. CDR3 DNA sequence: TGTGCCAGCAGTTTGGATCAACTAGCCAAAAACATTCAGTACTTC. Protein product: CASSLDQLAKNIQYF.

This clonotype came up a few times. The CDR3 protein is CASNLASGTFTEAFF. CDR3 bases: TGTGCCAGCAACTTAGCGAGTGGGACGTTCACTGAAGCTTTCTTT. The V and J genes are TRBV6-2 or TRBV6-3 and TRBJ1-1, with a possible D match to TRBD1 (5 bases). Germline lookup yields CDR1 MNHEY and CDR2 SVGEGT. Trimming took 7 bases from V and 4 from J, leaving 19 bases between them. The CDR3 extends over 15 amino acids.

The chain couples TRBV21-1 to TRBJ1-3; the D call in the table, TRBD1, was not verified against the DNA. TRBV21-1 corresponds to a pseudogene. The CDR3 sequence is 16 residues long. CDR3: CASSNGQESSGNTIYF. The CDR3 nucleotides are TGTGCCAGCAGCAACGGACAGGAGAGCTCTGGAAACACCATATATTTT.

This clonotype was seen a handful of times. V is TRBV5-1 and J is TRBJ2-3, with 14 bases identical to TRBD2. The CDR3 covers 17 residues. Trimming removed 3 bases from V and 4 bases from J; junction bases left unmatched: 7. The germline gives CDR1 SGHRS, CDR2 YFSETQ. The CDR3 DNA reads as TGCGCCAGCAGCTCGGGGACTAGCGGGAGTTTTGCAGATACGCAGTATTTT. This codes for CASSSGTSGSFADTQYF.

This rearrangement joins TRBV4-2 to TRBJ2-3; TRBD2 aligns across 9 bases. This CDR3 is 16 amino acids long. The germline V gene encodes CDR1 LGHNA and CDR2 YNFKEQ. Germline trimming cut 6 bases from V and 4 bases from J; bases unmatched to any gene: 11. CDR3 DNA: TGTGCCAGCAGGTCATGGGCGGGGACTAGCTCAGATACGCAGTATTTT. It translates to CASRSWAGTSSDTQYF.

This clonotype showed up many times. J is TRBJ2-7 and V is TRBV19, with D hard to call. The germline V and J ends were trimmed by 3 bases and 2 bases, with 14 bases remaining between them. There are 15 residues in the CDR3. Germline CDR1 and CDR2: LNHDA and SQIVND (reference sequence). The CDR3 loop is CASSISRGVTYEQYF. Here the CDR3 DNA reads TGTGCCAGTAGTATTTCACGAGGAGTAACCTACGAGCAGTACTTC.

The chain employs TRBV12-3 or TRBV12-4 and TRBJ2-2; D is unclear. CDR3 length equals 16 residues. V lost 6 bases and J lost 8, with 22 bases in between. In DNA, the CDR3 is TGTGCCAGCAGCCCCATGTCTGGGTCGATCACTGGGGAGCTGTTTTTT. This sequence encodes CASSPMSGSITGELFF.

J is TRBJ1-1 and V is TRBV27, with D uncertain. This CDR3 is built from 13 residues. Germline CDR1 reads MNHEY; CDR2 reads SMNVEV (reference sequence). The V and J ends lost 2 bases and 4 bases respectively, with 8 bases between them. The CDR3 DNA sequence: TGTGCCAGCAGTTTAGGACGGACCACTGAAGCTTTCTTT. Amino acids: CASSLGRTTEAFF.

The chain uses TRBV12-3 or TRBV12-4 and TRBJ2-7; possible D gene TRBD2, 5 bases. The CDR3 length is 15 residues. V lost 6 bases, J lost 0 bases, and 15 bases lay in between. CDR3 residues: CASSPKRRSSYEQYF. The CDR3, as DNA: TGTGCCAGCAGCCCTAAGCGGAGAAGCTCCTACGAGCAGTACTTC.

This sequence joins TRBV4-1 and TRBJ1-2; 9 bases agree with TRBD1. This CDR3 comprises 15 residues. Germline V gene lookup returns CDR1 MGHRA and CDR2 YSYEKL. V was clipped by 4 bases and J by 2 bases; unmatched bases: 5. DNA for the CDR3: TGCGCCAGCAGCCTGGGACAGGGAATAAACTATGGCTACACCTTC. Amino acid sequence: CASSLGQGINYGYTF.

This clonotype was found many times. The chain has TRBV20-1 and TRBJ1-2, with unresolved D. Trimming cost V 0 bases and J 0 bases, with 14 bases left between them. Germline assignment: CDR1 DFQATT and CDR2 SNEGSKA (reference sequence). The CDR3 runs to 16 residues. CDR3 bases: TGCAGTGCTAGAGAATCTATGCGGGTAGCTAACTATGGCTACACCTTC. Translation: CSARESMRVANYGYTF.

This clonotype was seen a few times. The CDR3 sequence is CASRTTDVYGYTF. As DNA, the CDR3 is TGTGCCAGCAGGACCACAGACGTTTATGGCTACACCTTC. The genes are TRBV7-2 and TRBJ1-2; no reliable D call. The V end lost 6 bases, the J end lost 5 bases, and 13 bases lay between the germline ends. Germline V gives CDR1 SGHTA, CDR2 FQGNSA. The CDR3 contains 13 residues.

This clonotype showed up many times. J is TRBJ1-5 and V is TRBV29-1, with D perhaps matching TRBD1 (6 bases). In germline, CDR1 is SQVTM, CDR2 ANQGSEA. Trimming removed 6 bases at V and 0 bases at J, with 9 bases between. The CDR3 spans 13 residues. The CDR3 loop reads CSVQGYSNQPQHF. CDR3 bases: TGCAGCGTACAGGGTTATAGCAATCAGCCCCAGCATTTT.

This clonotype was recorded many times. V gene TRBV12-3 or TRBV12-4 combines with J gene TRBJ2-7; D unclear. Deletions cut 0 bases from V and 3 bases from J, with 18 bases between. The CDR3 runs to 17 residues. Here the CDR3 reads CASSLAGWAPTVYEQYF. CDR3 DNA: TGTGCCAGCAGTTTAGCTGGCTGGGCCCCCACCGTCTACGAGCAGTACTTC.

This chain uses TRBV27 with TRBJ2-1; 9 bases align to TRBD1. The junction had 9 bases not matched to a gene; V was cut back by 6 bases and J by 3 bases. This CDR3 has 16 amino acids. CDR1 and CDR2 from the germline V gene are MNHEY and SMNVEV (reference sequence). The CDR3 nucleotides are TGTGCCAGCAGCCAAGGACAGGGGACCTTCTACAATGAGCAGTTCTTC. This translates into CASSQGQGTFYNEQFF.

The V call is TRBV20-1, the J call TRBJ2-1; 11 nucleotides agree with TRBD2. In germline, CDR1 is DFQATT, CDR2 SNEGSKA (reference sequence). The CDR3 has 16 amino acids. Germline trimming cut 1 base from V and 7 bases from J; bases unmatched to any gene: 9. The CDR3 region has the DNA TGCAGTGCTAGAGTTTACCCGACTAGCGGGATAAATGAGCAGTTCTTC. Translated: CSARVYPTSGINEQFF.

This clonotype was picked up many times. V is TRBV30 and J is TRBJ1-4, with a weak D call TRBD1 (5 bases). With 5 bases removed from V and 4 bases from J, the gap between germline ends came to 11 bases. Germline loops: CDR1 GTSNPN, CDR2 SVGIG (reference sequence). The CDR3 contains 13 residues. The CDR3 loop reads CAWGDGINEKLFF. DNA for the CDR3: TGTGCCTGGGGGGACGGAATTAATGAAAAACTGTTTTTT.

This clonotype was counted only a few times. The chain joins TRBV15 to TRBJ1-2; D is unresolved. The CDR3 runs 15 residues. Trimming took 0 bases from V and 2 from J, leaving 10 bases between them. Germline lookup yields CDR1 LNHNV and CDR2 YYDKDF (reference sequence). CDR3: CATSRDVTLNYGYTF. The CDR3 DNA reads as TGTGCCACCAGCAGAGACGTCACCTTGAACTATGGCTACACCTTC.

The chain employs TRBV20-1 and TRBJ2-3; D may be TRBD1 or TRBD2 (6 bases each). The CDR3 runs to 13 residues. Germline V gene data show CDR1 as DFQATT and CDR2 as SNEGSKA (reference sequence). The CDR3 coding sequence is TGCGCCGAGGGGGGTTCAGGCACAGATACGCAGTATTTT. Translating it yields CAEGGSGTDTQYF.

The rearrangement joins TRBV4-3 to TRBJ2-1, with 7 bases fitting TRBD1. The CDR3 sequence is 17 residues long. The V segment lost 2 bases and the J segment 2 bases; nucleotides outside the gene matches: 9. Per the germline V gene, CDR1 is LGHNA and CDR2 is YSLEER. The CDR3 is CASSQYTGTETYNEQFF. Written as DNA, the CDR3 is TGCGCCAGCAGCCAATATACCGGGACAGAGACCTACAATGAGCAGTTCTTC.

This clonotype was found a few times. The chain carries TRBV7-2 and TRBJ2-7, with D tentatively TRBD1 or TRBD2 (5 bases each). CDR3 length equals 15 residues. The germline V gene encodes CDR1 SGHTA and CDR2 FQGNSA. Trimming removed 2 bases from V and 5 bases from J, with 16 bases in between. The CDR3 DNA is TGTGCCAGCAGCTTATCGGGGCAGGGAAGGAACGAGCAGTACTTC. Translated, it gives CASSLSGQGRNEQYF.